This T cell receptor beta chain emerged from a study of identical twins. Per the germline V gene, CDR1 is SGHVS and CDR2 is FQNEAQ. The CDR3 loop spans 15 amino acids. One entry per CDR3 protein, called by TCRdb with MiXCR from the 5' RACE reads. The table includes about 190,000 distinct CDR3 sequences, around 15% detected once. This clonotype was detected a few times. The junction departs from germline at one end; a sequencing error may be responsible. The same specimen was also included in a second study, on T cells expressing NK-cell markers.

Source material: CD8+ T cells sorted from blood. The source of this sequence is a young woman in good health. V and J are TRBV7-8 and TRBJ2-7, with 7 bases aligning to TRBD1. DNA of the CDR3: TGTGCCAGCAGATTAGAACAGGGGAGCTCCTACGAGCAGTACTTC. Its translation: CASRLEQGSSYEQYF.